This T cell receptor beta chain appears in the sequencing data of a study of human T cells and chemical hapten exposure. The CDR3 totals 15 residues. The V and J ends lost 5 bases and 1 base respectively, with 12 bases between them. Germline V gives CDR1 KGHSH, CDR2 LQKENI. Documented time point: pre-sensitization, week 0. Treatment given: therapeutic diphenylcyclopropenone sensitization with weekly scalp DPC. Many counts were recorded for this clonotype. TCRdb used MiXCR to reprocess the RACE reads, holding one entry per CDR3 protein. The profile shows roughly 100,000 distinct CDR3 sequences, 10% to 11% of them singletons.

The clonotype comes from a woman aged 55-70 years with alopecia areata. Some clones in this sample may be carry-over from other donors' samples. Sequencing used whole blood, obtained in connection with sensitization to the hapten diphenylcyclopropenone (DPC). This sequence joins TRBV18 and TRBJ1-3; no clear D gene. The CDR3 region is CASSRVLASGNTIYF. The CDR3 DNA reads TGTGCCAGCTCAAGGGTCTTGGCTTCTGGAAACACCATATATTTT.